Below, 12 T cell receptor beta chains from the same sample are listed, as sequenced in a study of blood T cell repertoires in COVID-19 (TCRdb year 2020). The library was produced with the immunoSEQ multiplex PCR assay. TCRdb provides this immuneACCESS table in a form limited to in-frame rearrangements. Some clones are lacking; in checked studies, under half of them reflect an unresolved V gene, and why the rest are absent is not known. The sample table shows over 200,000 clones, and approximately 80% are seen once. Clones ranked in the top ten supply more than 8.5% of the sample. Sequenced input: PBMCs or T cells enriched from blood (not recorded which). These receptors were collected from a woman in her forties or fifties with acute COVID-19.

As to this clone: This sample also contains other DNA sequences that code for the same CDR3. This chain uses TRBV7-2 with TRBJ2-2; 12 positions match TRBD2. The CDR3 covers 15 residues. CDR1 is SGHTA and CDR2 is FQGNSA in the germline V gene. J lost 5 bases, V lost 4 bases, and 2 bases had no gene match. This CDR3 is CASSYGTSGTGELFF. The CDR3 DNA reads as TGTGCCAGCAGCTATGGGACTAGCGGGACCGGGGAGCTGTTTTTT.

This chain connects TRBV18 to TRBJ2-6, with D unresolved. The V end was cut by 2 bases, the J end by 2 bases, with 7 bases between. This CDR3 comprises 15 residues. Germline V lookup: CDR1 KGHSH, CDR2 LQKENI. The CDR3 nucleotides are TGTGCCAGCTCACCAATTAGTACTGGGGCCAACGTCCTGACTTTC. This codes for CASSPISTGANVLTF.

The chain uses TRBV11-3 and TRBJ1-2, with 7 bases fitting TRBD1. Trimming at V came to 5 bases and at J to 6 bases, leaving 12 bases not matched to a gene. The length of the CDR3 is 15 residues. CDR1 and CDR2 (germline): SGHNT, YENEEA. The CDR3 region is CASSAEGARLNGYTF. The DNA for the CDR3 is TGTGCCAGCAGCGCGGAGGGGGCTCGTCTTAATGGCTACACCTTC.

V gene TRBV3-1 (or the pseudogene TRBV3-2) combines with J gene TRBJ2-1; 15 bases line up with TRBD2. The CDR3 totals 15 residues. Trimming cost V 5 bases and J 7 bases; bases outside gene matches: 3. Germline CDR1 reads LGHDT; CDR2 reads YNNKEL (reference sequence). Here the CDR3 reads CASSGLAGGLNEQFF. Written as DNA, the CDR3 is TGTGCCAGCAGCGGACTAGCGGGGGGGCTTAATGAGCAGTTCTTC.

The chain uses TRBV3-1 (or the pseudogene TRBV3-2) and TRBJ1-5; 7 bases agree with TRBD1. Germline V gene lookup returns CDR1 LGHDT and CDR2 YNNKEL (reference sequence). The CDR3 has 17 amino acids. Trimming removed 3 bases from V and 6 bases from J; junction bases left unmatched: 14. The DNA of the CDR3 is TGTGCCAGCAGCCACCGGCTCGACAGGGTTCGTCCTCAGCCCCAGCATTTT. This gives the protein CASSHRLDRVRPQPQHF.

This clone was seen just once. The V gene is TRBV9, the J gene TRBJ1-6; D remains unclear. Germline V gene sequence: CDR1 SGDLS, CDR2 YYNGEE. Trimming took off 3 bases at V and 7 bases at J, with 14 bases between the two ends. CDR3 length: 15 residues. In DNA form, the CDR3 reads TGTGCCAGCAGCGGTGGCAGTCTACTAAATTCACCCCTCCACTTT. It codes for CASSGGSLLNSPLHF.

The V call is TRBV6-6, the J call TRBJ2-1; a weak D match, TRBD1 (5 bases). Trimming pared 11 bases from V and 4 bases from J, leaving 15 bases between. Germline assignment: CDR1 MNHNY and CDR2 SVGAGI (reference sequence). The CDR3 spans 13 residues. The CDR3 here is CAGAASGYNEQFF. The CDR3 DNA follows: TGTGCCGGGGCGGCGTCCGGTTACAATGAGCAGTTCTTC.

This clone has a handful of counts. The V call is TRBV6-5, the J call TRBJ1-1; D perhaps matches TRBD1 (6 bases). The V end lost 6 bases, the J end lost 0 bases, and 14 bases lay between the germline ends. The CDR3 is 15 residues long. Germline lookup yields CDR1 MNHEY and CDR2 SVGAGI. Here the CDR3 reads CASSRFGQLNTEAFF. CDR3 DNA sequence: TGTGCCAGCAGCAGGTTTGGACAGCTGAACACTGAAGCTTTCTTT.

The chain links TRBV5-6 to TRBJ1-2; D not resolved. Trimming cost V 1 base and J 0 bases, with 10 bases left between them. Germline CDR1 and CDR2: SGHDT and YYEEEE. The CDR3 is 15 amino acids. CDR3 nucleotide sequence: TGTGCCAGCAGCTTGTGGCAGGCTGCTAACTATGGCTACACCTTC. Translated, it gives CASSLWQAANYGYTF.

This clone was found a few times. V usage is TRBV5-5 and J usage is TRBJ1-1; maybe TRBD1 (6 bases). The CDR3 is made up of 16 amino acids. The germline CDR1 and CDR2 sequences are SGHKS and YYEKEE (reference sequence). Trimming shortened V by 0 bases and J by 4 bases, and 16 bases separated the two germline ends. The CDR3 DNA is TGTGCCAGCAGCTTGGGAACAGGGACGGTTCGCACTGAAGCTTTCTTT. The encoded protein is CASSLGTGTVRTEAFF.

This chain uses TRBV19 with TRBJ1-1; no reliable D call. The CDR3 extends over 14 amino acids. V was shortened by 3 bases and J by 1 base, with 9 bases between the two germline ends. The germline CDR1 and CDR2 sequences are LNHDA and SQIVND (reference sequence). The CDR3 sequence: CASSILAGNTEAFF. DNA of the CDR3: TGTGCCAGTAGTATTTTAGCGGGGAACACTGAAGCTTTCTTT.

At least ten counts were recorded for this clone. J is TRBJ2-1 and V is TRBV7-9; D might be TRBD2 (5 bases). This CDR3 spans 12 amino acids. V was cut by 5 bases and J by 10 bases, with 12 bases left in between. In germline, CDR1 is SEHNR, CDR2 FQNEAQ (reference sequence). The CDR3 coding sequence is TGTGCCAGCAGCCGAGACCCGGGGGAGCAGTTCTTC. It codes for CASSRDPGEQFF.